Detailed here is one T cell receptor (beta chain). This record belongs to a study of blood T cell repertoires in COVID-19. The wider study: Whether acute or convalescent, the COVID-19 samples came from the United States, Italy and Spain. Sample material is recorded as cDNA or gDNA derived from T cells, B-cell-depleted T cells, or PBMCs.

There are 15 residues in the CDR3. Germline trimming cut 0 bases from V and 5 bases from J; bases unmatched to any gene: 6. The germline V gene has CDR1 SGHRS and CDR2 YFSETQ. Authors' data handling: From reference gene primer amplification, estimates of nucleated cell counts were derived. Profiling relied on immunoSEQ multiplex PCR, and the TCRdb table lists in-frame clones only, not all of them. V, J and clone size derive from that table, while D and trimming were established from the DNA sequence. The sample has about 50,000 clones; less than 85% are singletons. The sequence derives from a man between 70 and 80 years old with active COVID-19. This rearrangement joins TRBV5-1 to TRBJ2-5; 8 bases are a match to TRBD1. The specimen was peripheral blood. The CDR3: CASSLGTGREETQYF. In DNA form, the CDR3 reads TGCGCCAGCAGCTTGGGGACAGGGCGTGAGGAGACCCAGTACTTC.